This T cell receptor (beta chain) emerged from a study of T-cell reconstitution after alpha-beta-depleted transplantation in children. Preparation of the TCRbeta library was carried out with unique molecular identifiers. MiXCR was run by TCRdb on the PCR reads, yielding one entry per CDR3 protein. The data show 500,000 or so distinct CDR3 sequences, over 25% seen once. The CDR3 covers 15 residues. CDR1 and CDR2 (germline): MDHEN, SYDVKM. Unmatched junction bases numbered 9, after V lost 5 bases and J lost 4 bases. The rearrangement links TRBV28 to TRBJ2-5, with 8 bases identical to TRBD1. The sample consisted of PBMCs from the stem cell graft donor, taken from the stem cell graft. This TCR was recovered from a human donor who donated a stem cell graft to a child with aplastic anemia. The CDR3 loop reads CASSKYGQGRETQYF. As DNA, the CDR3 is TGTGCCAGCAGTAAATACGGACAGGGAAGAGAGACCCAGTACTTC.